The 28 T cell receptor beta chains given below trace back to one sample, sequenced in a study of blood T cell repertoires in COVID-19. Only in-frame clones appear in the TCRdb table, and some are missing; sequencing was by immunoSEQ multiplex PCR. The sample records about 230,000 clones, roughly 76% being singletons. The sequenced sample consisted of peripheral blood. The receptors derive from a woman of 80 years or more with COVID-19, enrolled during active disease.

In DNA form, the CDR3 reads TGTGCCAGCAGTGATGCCCGGACAGGCGCCCGGACCCAGTACTTC. Its translation is CASSDARTGARTQYF. The gene calls are TRBV2 and TRBJ2-5; TRBD1 matches 7 bases. V dropped 3 bases and J dropped 7; count of bases not matched to a gene: 11. CDR3 length equals 15 residues. Germline V CDR1 and CDR2: SNHLY, FYNNEI.

On this clone: A much larger clonotype is one base distant, so this may be a read error. The sample carries other DNA sequences with the same CDR3. The V and J genes are TRBV19 and TRBJ1-5; D not certain. Trimming pared 1 base from V and 5 bases from J, leaving 6 bases between. The CDR3 runs 13 residues. The germline V gene has CDR1 LNHDA and CDR2 SQIVND (reference sequence). This CDR3 is CASSIALDQPQHF. CDR3 nucleotides: TGTGCCAGTAGTATAGCCCTCGATCAGCCCCAGCATTTT.

The chain employs TRBV2 and TRBJ2-1; D possibly corresponds to TRBD2 (5 bases). The CDR3 covers 14 residues. CDR1 is SNHLY, CDR2 FYNNEI, per germline. Trimming removed 6 bases at V and 1 base at J, with 10 bases between. The CDR3 spells CASRSSGSYNEQFF. CDR3 nucleotides: TGTGCCAGCAGATCGAGCGGTTCCTACAATGAGCAGTTCTTC. The whole variable domain, filled in from reference TRBV2 and TRBJ2-1, reads EPEVTQTPSHQVTQMGQEVILRCVPISNHLYFYWYRQILGQKVEFLVSFYNNEISEKSEIFDDQFSVERPDGSNFTLKIRSTKLEDSAMYFCASRSSGSYNEQFFGPGTRLTVL.

V and J are TRBV15 and TRBJ2-3, with 9 bases that match TRBD1. After removal of 2 bases from V and 3 bases from J, the junction contained 9 bases not matched to a gene. From germline, CDR1 is LNHNV and CDR2 YYDKDF (reference sequence). The CDR3 is 17 amino acids. CDR3 DNA sequence: TGTGCCACCAGCAGACAACAGGGGGCTATTGGGACAGATACGCAGTATTTT. This gives the protein CATSRQQGAIGTDTQYF.

This clone is a singleton in its sample. The V call is TRBV29-1, the J call TRBJ2-5; maybe TRBD2 (6 bases). The germline gives CDR1 SQVTM, CDR2 ANQGSEA. This CDR3 is built from 11 residues. V lost 7 bases to trimming and J lost 4 bases, with 10 bases between them. The CDR3 DNA sequence: TGCAGCGGCGGGGCGGGAGAGACCCAGTACTTC. It codes for CSGGAGETQYF.

The chain combines TRBV5-1 with TRBJ1-3; 8 nucleotides align to TRBD1. J was trimmed by 4 bases and V by 3 bases; bases with no gene match: 9. CDR3 length equals 16 residues. Germline V gene data show CDR1 as SGHRS and CDR2 as YFSETQ. The CDR3 sequence: CASSSGDRLAGNTIYF. The CDR3 DNA is TGCGCCAGCAGCTCGGGGGACAGGTTGGCGGGAAACACCATATATTTT.

The V gene is TRBV6-2 or TRBV6-3, the J gene TRBJ2-3; 8 positions agree with TRBD2. Germline CDR1 MNHEY, CDR2 SVGEGT. V was clipped by 6 bases and J by 2 bases; unmatched bases: 10. The CDR3 is made up of 16 amino acids. CDR3 DNA: TGTGCCAGCAGCTCAACCGGGGGGGGTTACACAGATACGCAGTATTTT. It specifies CASSSTGGGYTDTQYF.

V and J are TRBV7-2 and TRBJ2-3; TRBD1 aligns across 7 bases. J gave up 4 bases and V 2 bases, and 6 bases lay outside the gene matches. CDR1 is SGHTA, CDR2 FQGNSA, per germline. The CDR3 extends over 15 amino acids. The CDR3 sequence: CASSLRGRRADTQYF. CDR3 DNA sequence: TGTGCCAGCAGCTTAAGGGGGCGCCGGGCAGATACGCAGTATTTT. Together with reference TRBV7-2 and TRBJ2-3, the CDR3 gives the full variable domain: GAGVSQSPSNKVTEKGKDVELRCDPISGHTALYWYRQSLGQGLEFLIYFQGNSAPDKSGLPSDRFSAERTGGSVSTLTIQRTQQEDSAVYLCASSLRGRRADTQYFGPGTRLTVL.

This sequence joins TRBV5-1 and TRBJ2-2; 8 bases match TRBD1. CDR3 size: 15 residues. Germline V gene data show CDR1 as SGHRS and CDR2 as YFSETQ. The V gene end was trimmed by 7 bases and the J gene end by 1 base; junction bases not matched to a gene: 6. The DNA for the CDR3 is TGCGCCAGCTTCTCCGGGACAGGGAACACCGGGGAGCTGTTTTTT. This translates into CASFSGTGNTGELFF.

This clone was observed a few times. V gene TRBV10-1 combines with J gene TRBJ2-1; the D gene is possibly TRBD1 (5 bases). Germline V gene sequence: CDR1 WNHNN, CDR2 SYGVQD (reference sequence). CDR3 length: 15 amino acids. The V gene lost 3 bases and the J gene lost 0 bases, with 9 bases spanning the gap. CDR3 region: CASSEQASSYNEQFF. Here the CDR3 DNA reads TGCGCCAGCAGTGAACAGGCGAGCTCCTACAATGAGCAGTTCTTC.

J is TRBJ1-1 and V is TRBV4-1; D is uncertain. The CDR3 is made up of 16 amino acids. CDR1 is MGHRA and CDR2 is YSYEKL in the germline V gene. Trimming took off 1 base at V and 3 bases at J, with 15 bases between the two ends. Written as DNA, the CDR3 is TGCGCCAGCAGCCAAGTCCTAATTGTCAGGCACACTGAAGCTTTCTTT. Protein sequence: CASSQVLIVRHTEAFF.

The chain uses TRBV7-2 and TRBJ1-2; perhaps TRBD1 as D (6 bases). CDR1 SGHTA and CDR2 FQGNSA come from the germline V gene. There are 14 residues in the CDR3. Trimming shortened V by 1 base and J by 6 bases, and 12 bases separated the two germline ends. The CDR3 nucleotides read TGTGCCAGCAGCTTAGATGGCAGGGGTGATGGCTACACCTTC. This gives the protein CASSLDGRGDGYTF.

The sample holds one count of this clone. The chain links TRBV5-1 to TRBJ2-5; TRBD1 agrees at 7 bases. V gave up 6 bases and J gave up 2 bases; unmatched junction bases: 4. The CDR3 is 13 residues long. Germline CDR1 SGHRS, CDR2 YFSETQ. The CDR3 DNA follows: TGCGCCAGCACTAGGGGGCTGCAAGAGACCCAGTACTTC. Protein sequence: CASTRGLQETQYF.

The rearrangement uses TRBV6-5 and TRBJ1-2, with 7 bases identical to TRBD1. The J segment lost 1 base and the V segment lost 0 bases, leaving 2 bases of the junction unmatched. Per the germline V gene, CDR1 is MNHEY and CDR2 is SVGAGI. This CDR3 spans 15 amino acids. The CDR3 here is CASSYSRQGNYGYTF. The CDR3, as DNA: TGTGCCAGCAGTTACTCGAGACAGGGTAACTATGGCTACACCTTC.

V and J are TRBV7-9 and TRBJ1-6; the D is unclear. V lost 5 bases, J lost 10 bases, and 15 bases lay in between. The CDR3 is 14 residues long. Per germline, CDR1 SEHNR and CDR2 FQNEAQ (reference sequence). CDR3 DNA sequence: TGTGCCAGCAGCCCCTGGAGGGATCGATCACCCCTCCACTTT. Its translation: CASSPWRDRSPLHF.

The chain is built from TRBV11-2 and TRBJ1-6, with 9 bases aligning to TRBD1. After removal of 5 bases from V and 9 bases from J, the junction contained 8 bases not matched to a gene. The CDR3 loop spans 15 amino acids. Germline loops: CDR1 SGHAT, CDR2 FQNNGV. The CDR3 region is CASSTRQGGGSPLHF. The DNA of the CDR3 is TGTGCCAGCAGCACCCGACAGGGGGGTGGTTCACCCCTCCACTTT.

This chain joins TRBV3-1 (or the pseudogene TRBV3-2) and TRBJ2-7; tentatively, D is TRBD1 (5 bases). This CDR3 comprises 11 residues. The ends were cut back, 5 bases at V and 4 bases at J, with 6 bases in the middle. CDR1 and CDR2 from the germline V gene are LGHDT and YNNKEL (reference sequence). CDR3 coding DNA: TGTGCCAGCAGCTCAGGGTACGAGCAGTACTTC. Translating gives CASSSGYEQYF.

V usage is TRBV5-5 and J usage is TRBJ1-3; D is possibly TRBD1 (6 bases). Germline V CDR1 and CDR2: SGHKS, YYEKEE (reference sequence). V gave up 4 bases and J gave up 1 base, with 12 bases separating them. There are 15 residues in the CDR3. CDR3 region: CASSIDRLSGNTIYF. CDR3 coding DNA: TGTGCCAGCAGCATAGACAGGCTGTCTGGAAACACCATATATTTT.

The CDR3 sequence: CASSLTPGLQETQYF. CDR3 sequence (DNA): TGTGCCAGCAGCTTGACCCCGGGGTTGCAAGAGACCCAGTACTTC. The J gene is TRBJ2-5, the V gene TRBV5-5; the D gene is possibly TRBD2 (5 bases). The germline V gene encodes CDR1 SGHKS and CDR2 YYEKEE (reference sequence). V was clipped by 1 base and J by 2 bases, with 12 bases between them. This CDR3 has 15 residues.

The chain is built from TRBV7-9 and TRBJ2-1; possible D gene TRBD2, 6 bases. V was cut by 5 bases and J by 6 bases, with 20 bases left in between. The length of the CDR3 is 16 residues. Germline-derived CDR1 and CDR2 are SEHNR and FQNEAQ (reference sequence). The CDR3 here is CASSRGGELGFNEQFF. The CDR3 DNA is TGTGCCAGCAGCCGAGGAGGGGAACTAGGATTCAATGAGCAGTTCTTC.

The J gene is TRBJ1-1, the V gene TRBV30; 7 positions agree with TRBD1. Germline V CDR1 and CDR2: GTSNPN, SVGIG (reference sequence). The CDR3 runs 16 residues. The junction had 17 bases not matched to a gene; V was cut back by 4 bases and J by 6 bases. DNA of the CDR3: TGTGCCTGGACATCGTCGGGCAGGGGGATATTTGCTGAAGCTTTCTTT. This translates into CAWTSSGRGIFAEAFF.

V gene TRBV6-2 or TRBV6-3 combines with J gene TRBJ1-1; D unresolved. Germline V CDR1 and CDR2: MNHEY, SVGEGT. The CDR3 covers 11 residues. V was clipped by 4 bases and J by 7 bases, with 7 bases between them. CDR3 nucleotide sequence: TGTGCCAGCAGTTTATACGGTGAAGCTTTCTTT. It encodes CASSLYGEAFF.

The V call is TRBV5-5, the J call TRBJ2-1; weak D call: TRBD2 (5 bases). Germline loops: CDR1 SGHKS, CDR2 YYEKEE (reference sequence). The CDR3 has 14 residues. Trimming left V 10 bases short and J 0 bases short, with 14 bases between. CDR3 in amino acids: CASGGASSYNEQFF. The CDR3 region has the DNA TGTGCCTCCGGAGGAGCAAGCTCCTACAATGAGCAGTTCTTC.

The chain is built from TRBV15 and TRBJ1-4, with D perhaps matching TRBD1 (5 bases). V was shortened by 0 bases and J by 4 bases, with 9 bases between the two germline ends. Germline CDR1 is LNHNV and CDR2 is YYDKDF (reference sequence). This CDR3 region has 15 residues. CDR3 residues: CATSRDGASNEKLFF. CDR3 nucleotide sequence: TGTGCCACCAGCAGAGATGGGGCTAGTAATGAAAAACTGTTTTTT.

The CDR3 sequence is CASRSSGGTYNEQFF. The CDR3 DNA is TGTGCCAGCAGGTCCAGCGGGGGCACCTACAATGAGCAGTTCTTC. This chain uses TRBV7-2 with TRBJ2-1; 8 nucleotides line up with TRBD2. Germline CDR1 and CDR2: SGHTA and FQGNSA. The CDR3 consists of 15 residues. J gave up 2 bases and V 6 bases, and 6 bases lay outside the gene matches. The full variable domain, with the rest looked up from reference TRBV7-2 and TRBJ2-1, is GAGVSQSPSNKVTEKGKDVELRCDPISGHTALYWYRQSLGQGLEFLIYFQGNSAPDKSGLPSDRFSAERTGGSVSTLTIQRTQQEDSAVYLCASRSSGGTYNEQFFGPGTRLTVL.

Comments on this clone: Other DNA sequences of this sample code for an identical CDR3. This rearrangement joins TRBV19 to TRBJ2-7; the match to TRBD2 covers 9 bases. Germline V gene data show CDR1 as LNHDA and CDR2 as SQIVND (reference sequence). V shed 3 bases, J shed 4 bases, and the junction held 4 bases outside the gene matches. This CDR3 has 14 residues. CDR3 sequence (DNA): TGTGCCAGTAGTATTGCGGGAGGGCCTTACGAGCAGTACTTC. Protein sequence: CASSIAGGPYEQYF. Combining the CDR3 with reference TRBV19 and TRBJ2-7 gives the whole variable domain DGGITQSPKYLFRKEGQNVTLSCEQNLNHDAMYWYRQDPGQGLRLIYYSQIVNDFQKGDIAEGYSVSREKKESFPLTVTSAQKNPTAFYLCASSIAGGPYEQYFGPGTRLTVT.

V gene TRBV6-2 or TRBV6-3 combines with J gene TRBJ2-1; 10 bases are a match to TRBD1. The CDR3 length is 19 residues. With V trimmed by 2 bases and J by 0 bases, 10 bases remained unmatched. The V gene's germline CDR1 is MNHEY and CDR2 SVGEGT. The chain's CDR3 is CASSYPASGTGDSYNEQFF. The CDR3 region has the DNA TGTGCCAGCAGTTACCCCGCCTCTGGGACAGGGGACTCCTACAATGAGCAGTTCTTC.

This rearrangement joins TRBV30 to TRBJ2-2; D may be TRBD2 (6 bases). Germline V gene lookup returns CDR1 GTSNPN and CDR2 SVGIG (reference sequence). This CDR3 has 16 amino acids. V lost 3 bases, J lost 3 bases, and 17 bases lay in between. CDR3 amino acids: CAWRKERTKDTGELFF. The DNA of the CDR3 is TGTGCCTGGAGAAAAGAACGGACTAAGGACACCGGGGAGCTGTTTTTT.